Listed here are 27 T cell receptor beta chains from one sample, sequenced in a study of T cell repertoires in cytomegalovirus infection. TCRdb re-called the reads through MiXCR, storing one row per CDR3 protein. Of about 490,000 distinct CDR3 sequences in the sample, 11% were seen once. Sequencing was done on a sample of PBMCs. The receptors here all came from a human donor in good health (CMV status not recorded). Some clones in this sample may be carry-over from other donors' samples.

This clonotype came up many times. The J gene is TRBJ2-1, the V gene TRBV28; 9 nucleotides align to TRBD2. Germline V gene sequence: CDR1 MDHEN, CDR2 SYDVKM. The junction had 8 bases not matched to a gene; V was cut back by 10 bases and J by 4 bases. The CDR3 is 14 residues long. CDR3 in amino acids: CATTSGRPYNEQFF. The CDR3, as DNA: TGTGCCACCACGAGCGGGAGGCCTTACAATGAGCAGTTCTTC.

In its sample, this clonotype was seen a few times. The V and J genes are TRBV29-1 and TRBJ1-5; TRBD1 aligns across 11 bases. The CDR3 spans 15 residues. Germline lookup yields CDR1 SQVTM and CDR2 ANQGSEA. J was trimmed by 7 bases and V by 0 bases; bases with no gene match: 5. CDR3 amino acids: CSVEESGTGGQPQHF. The CDR3 DNA sequence: TGCAGCGTTGAAGAGTCGGGGACAGGGGGACAGCCCCAGCATTTT.

There are many counts of this clonotype. V usage is TRBV19 and J usage is TRBJ2-7; the match to TRBD1 covers 7 bases. After removal of 1 base from V and 0 bases from J, the junction contained 6 bases not matched to a gene. In germline, CDR1 is LNHDA, CDR2 SQIVND (reference sequence). The CDR3 totals 16 residues. The CDR3 is CASSIVSTGSSYEQYF. In DNA, the CDR3 is TGTGCCAGTAGTATAGTCTCGACAGGGAGCTCCTACGAGCAGTACTTC.

This clonotype was picked up a small number of times. V and J are TRBV20-1 and TRBJ1-1; D is unclear. Germline V gene sequence: CDR1 DFQATT, CDR2 SNEGSKA (reference sequence). The CDR3 has 13 residues. V was pared by 2 bases and J by 0 bases, with 7 bases between. CDR3 amino acids: CSARKSMNTEAFF. The CDR3 nucleotides are TGCAGTGCTAGAAAGTCCATGAACACTGAAGCTTTCTTT.

This clonotype showed up just a few times. J is TRBJ2-5 and V is TRBV20-1; unclear D gene. Germline V gives CDR1 DFQATT, CDR2 SNEGSKA (reference sequence). The CDR3 spans 14 residues. Between the trimmed V and J ends, which lost 3 bases and 5 bases, there was a span of 16 bases. This CDR3 reads CSAREGTGTETQYF. CDR3 in DNA: TGCAGTGCTAGGGAAGGTACCGGTACGGAGACCCAGTACTTC.

This clonotype was found many times. This sequence joins TRBV3-1 and TRBJ2-3; 8 nucleotides line up with TRBD2. Germline V CDR1 and CDR2: LGHDT, YNNKEL (reference sequence). J lost 1 base, V lost 0 bases, and 9 bases had no gene match. CDR3 length equals 18 residues. CDR3 sequence: CASSQDRLTSERTDTQYF. Here the CDR3 DNA reads TGTGCCAGCAGCCAAGATCGATTGACTAGCGAGCGCACAGATACGCAGTATTTT.

There are many counts of this clonotype. The chain employs TRBV28 and TRBJ2-7, with 8 bases lining up with TRBD1. CDR3 length equals 15 residues. V lost 7 bases to trimming and J lost 1 base; unmatched junction nucleotides: 9. Germline V lookup: CDR1 MDHEN, CDR2 SYDVKM. This CDR3 reads CASTPPDRGSYEQYF. CDR3 in DNA: TGTGCCAGCACTCCGCCCGACAGGGGTTCCTACGAGCAGTACTTC.

There are many counts of this clonotype. The chain carries TRBV11-1 and TRBJ2-7; a possible D gene is TRBD1 (5 bases). Germline V gene data show CDR1 as SGHAT and CDR2 as FQDESV (reference sequence). V lost 0 bases to trimming and J lost 5 bases, with 8 bases between them. The CDR3 is 13 amino acids. The CDR3 here is CASSLAQAHEQYF. The CDR3 DNA reads TGTGCCAGCAGCTTAGCACAGGCCCACGAGCAGTACTTC.

This clonotype was detected many times. The chain joins TRBV7-8 to TRBJ2-7; D is unclear. Germline loops: CDR1 SGHVS, CDR2 FQNEAQ. Between the trimmed V and J ends, which lost 3 bases and 2 bases, there was a span of 14 bases. The length of the CDR3 is 15 residues. The CDR3 loop is CASSFPTNGTYEQYF. In DNA, the CDR3 is TGTGCCAGCAGCTTTCCGACCAACGGAACCTACGAGCAGTACTTC.

The chain is built from TRBV20-1 and TRBJ2-3; D possibly corresponds to TRBD2 (6 bases). Germline V gene sequence: CDR1 DFQATT, CDR2 SNEGSKA (reference sequence). The CDR3 consists of 14 residues. V was pared by 1 base and J by 6 bases, with 14 bases between. CDR3 sequence: CSARVPSGPDTQYF. DNA of the CDR3: TGCAGTGCTAGAGTTCCGAGCGGGCCCGATACGCAGTATTTT.

The chain employs TRBV6-1 and TRBJ1-5; D perhaps matches TRBD1 (5 bases). V was trimmed by 8 bases and J by 8 bases, leaving 13 bases between them. The CDR3 runs 12 residues. Germline CDR1 MNHNS, CDR2 SASEGT. DNA for the CDR3: TGTGCCAGCGAGGGACGTAGCGAGCCCCAGCATTTT. Protein sequence: CASEGRSEPQHF.

V and J are TRBV9 and TRBJ1-2, with D perhaps TRBD1 (5 bases). This CDR3 has 14 residues. The V and J ends lost 0 bases and 4 bases respectively, with 10 bases between them. Germline-derived CDR1 and CDR2 are SGDLS and YYNGEE. The CDR3 spells CASSVGGRSYGYTF. CDR3 coding DNA: TGTGCCAGCAGCGTAGGGGGACGGAGCTATGGCTACACCTTC. Full variable domain (remainder filled in from reference TRBV9 and TRBJ1-2): DSGVTQTPKHLITATGQRVTLRCSPRSGDLSVYWYQQSLDQGLQFLIQYYNGEERAKGNILERFSAQQFPDLHSELNLSSLELGDSALYFCASSVGGRSYGYTFGSGTRLTVV.

This clonotype was observed at least ten times. V usage is TRBV7-8 and J usage is TRBJ1-2; the D is unclear. CDR3 size: 14 residues. Germline V gives CDR1 SGHVS, CDR2 FQNEAQ. V was shortened by 4 bases and J by 8 bases, with 17 bases between the two germline ends. For the CDR3, the DNA is TGTGCCAGCAGCTCGGACCGTGTTTCCCTCGGCTACACCTTC. It codes for CASSSDRVSLGYTF.

This clonotype was seen at least ten times. The chain recombines TRBV7-9 with TRBJ1-1; 8 nucleotides match TRBD1. Germline CDR1 SEHNR, CDR2 FQNEAQ (reference sequence). V shed 5 bases and J 7 bases; nucleotides not matched to a gene: 12. CDR3 length: 15 amino acids. The CDR3 region is CASSVSGTGGNEAFF. For the CDR3, the DNA is TGTGCCAGCAGCGTCTCCGGGACAGGAGGGAATGAAGCTTTCTTT.

The rearrangement links TRBV5-5 to TRBJ1-1; D may be TRBD1 (5 bases). Trimming pared 4 bases from V and 6 bases from J, leaving 19 bases between. The CDR3 loop spans 15 amino acids. Germline CDR1 is SGHKS and CDR2 is YYEKEE (reference sequence). The CDR3 region has the DNA TGTGCCAGCAGCCATCTCTTCAGGGCGAGGTCTGAAGCTTTCTTT. Residues: CASSHLFRARSEAFF.

This clonotype appeared many times. This chain links TRBV10-2 with TRBJ2-1; no firm D call. From germline, CDR1 is WSHSY and CDR2 SAAADI. This CDR3 contains 12 residues. V was cut by 6 bases and J by 5 bases, with 8 bases left in between. The CDR3 region has the DNA TGCGCCAGCAGCGTTGGTAACAATGAGCAGTTCTTC. Protein product: CASSVGNNEQFF.

V and J are TRBV20-1 and TRBJ2-1, with 13 bases aligning to TRBD2. The germline CDR1 and CDR2 sequences are DFQATT and SNEGSKA (reference sequence). V was clipped by 5 bases and J by 4 bases; unmatched bases: 2. This CDR3 has 14 amino acids. CDR3 nucleotide sequence: TGCAGTGCTGGGGGACTAGCGGGGTACAATGAGCAGTTCTTC. It codes for CSAGGLAGYNEQFF.

The chain recombines TRBV7-3 with TRBJ2-1; 9 positions match TRBD2. Germline CDR1 SGHTA, CDR2 FQGTGA. The CDR3 consists of 15 residues. The junction had 5 bases not matched to a gene; V was cut back by 2 bases and J by 6 bases. The DNA for the CDR3 is TGTGCCAGCAGCTTATTATTTAGCGGGAGCAATGAGCAGTTCTTC. Its translation is CASSLLFSGSNEQFF.

This clonotype was observed at least ten times. The chain carries TRBV6-4 and TRBJ2-7; 11 bases match TRBD2. The junction had 7 bases not matched to a gene; V was cut back by 9 bases and J by 3 bases. The V gene's germline CDR1 is MRHNA and CDR2 SNTAGT. CDR3 size: 14 residues. CDR3: CARLRGTSGYEQYF. In nucleotides, the CDR3 is TGTGCCAGACTTCGAGGGACTAGCGGCTACGAGCAGTACTTC.

This clonotype was observed at least ten times. The genes are TRBV7-2 and TRBJ1-4; the D is unclear. The CDR3 has 14 residues. V shed 6 bases and J shed 8 bases, with 16 bases lying between them. CDR1 SGHTA and CDR2 FQGNSA come from the germline V gene. CDR3 DNA: TGTGCCAGCAGTCCCGCTTTCGGGTGGGAAAAACTGTTTTTT. Its translation: CASSPAFGWEKLFF.

This clonotype was observed at least ten times. The chain uses TRBV6-1 and TRBJ1-1; no clear D. Germline CDR1 is MNHNS and CDR2 is SASEGT. Trimming left V 0 bases short and J 0 bases short, with 5 bases between. The CDR3 has 14 amino acids. CDR3 bases: TGTGCCAGCAGTGAAGCCTTCATGAACACTGAAGCTTTCTTT. Translated, it gives CASSEAFMNTEAFF.

This clonotype turned up a few times. V gene TRBV29-1 combines with J gene TRBJ1-5; D not resolved. In germline, CDR1 is SQVTM, CDR2 ANQGSEA. Trimming pared 8 bases from V and 3 bases from J, leaving 20 bases between. The CDR3 runs to 15 residues. The CDR3 here is CSQFQKGTPNQPQHF. DNA for the CDR3: TGCAGCCAATTCCAGAAGGGTACCCCCAATCAGCCCCAGCATTTT.

At least ten counts were recorded for this clonotype. This rearrangement joins TRBV7-9 to TRBJ2-7; D may be TRBD1 or TRBD2 (5 bases each). Germline V lookup: CDR1 SEHNR, CDR2 FQNEAQ (reference sequence). Trimming pared 5 bases from V and 3 bases from J, leaving 14 bases between. CDR3 length equals 14 residues. CDR3 protein: CASSPEGRHYEQYF. As DNA, the CDR3 is TGTGCCAGCAGCCCCGAGGGACGGCACTACGAGCAGTACTTC.

The chain links TRBV10-2 to TRBJ1-2; D call uncertain. Trimming shortened V by 11 bases and J by 4 bases, and 11 bases separated the two germline ends. Per the germline V gene, CDR1 is WSHSY and CDR2 is SAAADI. The CDR3 spans 11 residues. The CDR3 loop reads CASGLSYGYTF. CDR3 bases: TGCGCCTCCGGCTTAAGCTATGGCTACACCTTC.

This clonotype was seen ten or more times. The genes are TRBV12-3 or TRBV12-4 and TRBJ1-5; 7 bases are a match to TRBD1. J was trimmed by 6 bases and V by 6 bases; bases with no gene match: 8. This CDR3 spans 14 amino acids. The CDR3: CASRLGGSSQPQHF. In DNA form, the CDR3 reads TGTGCCAGCAGACTAGGGGGCTCGAGTCAGCCCCAGCATTTT.

The J gene is TRBJ2-1, the V gene TRBV9; 12 bases are a match to TRBD2. This CDR3 spans 17 amino acids. J was trimmed by 5 bases and V by 1 base; bases with no gene match: 7. CDR1 SGDLS and CDR2 YYNGEE come from the germline V gene. In DNA, the CDR3 is TGTGCCAGCAGCGTACGTCAACTAGCGGGGGGCGACAATGAGCAGTTCTTC. It yields the protein CASSVRQLAGGDNEQFF.

This clonotype was observed many times. This sequence joins TRBV20-1 and TRBJ2-1, with D possibly matching TRBD2 (6 bases). Germline CDR1 and CDR2: DFQATT and SNEGSKA (reference sequence). CDR3 length: 16 amino acids. Trimming shortened V by 4 bases and J by 0 bases, and 16 bases separated the two germline ends. DNA for the CDR3: TGCAGTGCTACCTTTCTGGGGAGGAGCTCCTACAATGAGCAGTTCTTC. Amino acids: CSATFLGRSSYNEQFF.